These 10 T cell receptor beta chains were sequenced from one sample in a study of blood T cell repertoires in COVID-19. The data were produced by immunoSEQ multiplex PCR, yet TCRdb's version contains in-frame clones alone and is incomplete. There are 71,000 or so clones in the sample; roughly nine tenths occur only once, and roughly 15% lies in the top ten. Sample: peripheral blood. These receptors all come from an elderly man in a cohort sampled during active COVID-19.

The V call is TRBV5-5, the J call TRBJ1-6; 10 bases map to TRBD1. The germline V gene encodes CDR1 SGHKS and CDR2 YYEKEE (reference sequence). J was trimmed by 4 bases and V by 0 bases; bases with no gene match: 4. The CDR3 sequence is 17 residues long. Here the CDR3 DNA reads TGTGCCAGCAGCTTGGGGGACAGGGGTCGTTATAATTCACCCCTCCACTTT. It is translated as CASSLGDRGRYNSPLHF. Full variable domain (missing parts from reference TRBV5-5 and TRBJ1-6): DAGVTQSPTHLIKTRGQQVTLRCSPISGHKSVSWYQQVLGQGPQFIFQYYEKEERGRGNFPDRFSARQFPNYSSELNVNALLLGDSALYLCASSLGDRGRYNSPLHFGNGTRLTVT.

This sequence joins TRBV11-2 and TRBJ1-2; no firm D call. Germline values: CDR1 SGHAT, CDR2 FQNNGV. The V end lost 0 bases, the J end lost 3 bases, and 17 bases lay between the germline ends. This CDR3 spans 17 amino acids. This CDR3 reads CASSLDPVGRQDYGYTF. In nucleotides, the CDR3 is TGTGCCAGCAGCTTAGATCCGGTCGGCAGGCAGGACTATGGCTACACCTTC.

The chain uses TRBV2 and TRBJ2-3; D unresolved. Between the trimmed V and J ends, which lost 8 bases and 1 base, there was a span of 16 bases. The CDR3 loop spans 15 amino acids. Germline loops: CDR1 SNHLY, CDR2 FYNNEI. The CDR3 loop is CASVKTLRGTDTQYF. The DNA of the CDR3 is TGTGCCAGCGTAAAGACATTACGCGGCACAGATACGCAGTATTTT.

V is TRBV10-1 and J is TRBJ1-2, with TRBD1 matching 8 bases. The germline V gene encodes CDR1 WNHNN and CDR2 SYGVQD (reference sequence). The CDR3 spans 17 residues. Trimming at V came to 10 bases and at J to 3 bases, leaving 19 bases not matched to a gene. The CDR3 DNA reads TGCGCCAACGTAAGGAAGGACAGGGTTATTTTGGACTATGGCTACACCTTC. This gives the protein CANVRKDRVILDYGYTF.

The genes are TRBV29-1 and TRBJ1-4; 7 bases fit TRBD1. This CDR3 is built from 17 residues. After removal of 3 bases from V and 4 bases from J, the junction contained 14 bases not matched to a gene. The germline gives CDR1 SQVTM, CDR2 ANQGSEA. The CDR3 bases are TGCAGCGTTGATGACCACCGACAGGGAACCCTTAATGAAAAACTGTTTTTT. This sequence encodes CSVDDHRQGTLNEKLFF.

The chain links TRBV18 to TRBJ2-3; D may be TRBD1 (6 bases). Deletions cut 6 bases from V and 4 bases from J, with 17 bases between. Germline CDR1 reads KGHSH; CDR2 reads LQKENI. The CDR3 runs 15 residues. CDR3 bases: TGTGCCAGCTCCCGGACAGTCGGGCCCGCAGATACGCAGTATTTT. As protein: CASSRTVGPADTQYF.

This chain links TRBV4-2 with TRBJ2-7; 8 bases are a match to TRBD1. This CDR3 spans 16 amino acids. Germline V gene sequence: CDR1 LGHNA, CDR2 YNFKEQ. The J segment lost 2 bases and the V segment lost 1 base, leaving 7 bases of the junction unmatched. CDR3 sequence (DNA): TGTGCCAGCAGCCAAGCTGCCCAGGGGGCAACCTACGAGCAGTACTTC. It encodes CASSQAAQGATYEQYF.

The V gene is TRBV2, the J gene TRBJ2-3, with 9 bases matching TRBD2. CDR1 is SNHLY, CDR2 FYNNEI, per germline. With 6 bases clipped from V and 5 bases from J, the junction kept 12 bases outside the gene matches. The CDR3 is made up of 16 amino acids. In nucleotides, the CDR3 is TGTGCCAGCAGACCCCTCAGTAGCGGGAGTGGAGATACGCAGTATTTT. As protein: CASRPLSSGSGDTQYF.

This chain uses TRBV6-5 with TRBJ1-2; D is undetermined. Germline CDR1 MNHEY, CDR2 SVGAGI. The V end lost 5 bases, the J end lost 1 base, and 8 bases lay between the germline ends. The CDR3 loop spans 13 amino acids. The CDR3 nucleotides are TGTGCCAGCAGTAGTCAGGATAACTATGGCTACACCTTC. It is translated as CASSSQDNYGYTF.

This clone was observed once. The chain recombines TRBV5-1 with TRBJ2-3; no firm D call. This CDR3 comprises 12 residues. Germline loops: CDR1 SGHRS, CDR2 YFSETQ. The V and J ends lost 5 bases and 1 base respectively, with 5 bases between them. DNA of the CDR3: TGCGCCAGCAGGTCGGGCACAGATACGCAGTATTTT. As protein: CASRSGTDTQYF.